This TCR beta chain was recovered during a study of blood T cell repertoires in COVID-19. Study context: COVID-19 samples, acute and convalescent, were from the United States, Italy and Spain.

Repertoires were generated with immunoSEQ multiplex PCR, while TCRdb's copy carries only in-frame clones and drops some. The sample has roughly 250,000 clones; 91% are singletons. Seattle researchers signed up patients amid active infection and tracked them longitudinally. This TCR derives from a person under 35 with COVID-19, enrolled during active disease. Sequencing was done on a sample of peripheral blood.

CDR3 residues: CASSIQGAEETQYF. CDR3 sequence (DNA): TGCGCCAGCAGCATACAGGGTGCTGAAGAGACCCAGTACTTC. The chain is built from TRBV5-1 and TRBJ2-5, with D perhaps matching TRBD1 (6 bases). CDR3 length: 14 amino acids. Germline V gives CDR1 SGHRS, CDR2 YFSETQ. Trimming removed 4 bases from V and 3 bases from J, with 13 bases in between.